The rows below give T cell receptor beta chains drawn from one sample of a study of cytomegalovirus exposure and HLA in healthy donors. TCRdb's table, derived via immunoSEQ multiplex PCR, lists solely in-frame clones and lacks some. The table has roughly 120,000 clones, about 82% seen once. Specimen: PBMCs. The receptors shown here come from a man aged 18-30 years in good health and CMV-seronegative. The CDR3 runs from the conserved cysteine through the conserved F or W. The D gene is left open where the match is weak. Only part of the rows carry a size: once, few, many, or a class if the clone is expanded.

TRBV19,TRBJ2-7,NA,TRBD1,TGTGCCAGTAGTCTCGGGACAGGACGCTCCTACGAGCAGTACTTC,CASSLGTGRSYEQYF
TRBV19,TRBJ1-5,NA,NA,TGTGCCAGTAGTATAGATCCAGGGTTTAATCAGCCCCAGCATTTT,CASSIDPGFNQPQHF
TRBV7-8,TRBJ2-5,NA,NA,TGTGCCAGCAGCCTAAAAGAGACCCAGTACTTC,CASSLKETQYF
TRBV9,TRBJ2-7,NA,NA,TGTGCCAGCAGCGTAGGTCTAGAGGGCTACGAGCAGTACTTC,CASSVGLEGYEQYF
TRBV11-2,TRBJ2-1,NA,TRBD2,TGTGCCAGCACCGTTGGACTAGCGGAGTACAATGAGCAGTTCTTC,CASTVGLAEYNEQFF
TRBV30,TRBJ1-5,once,NA,TGTGCCTGGAGTGCCCAGGGACTGAGCAATCAGCCCCAGCATTTT,CAWSAQGLSNQPQHF
TRBV19,TRBJ1-4,NA,TRBD1,TGTGCCAGTAGTACCCACGGACAGGGCGGGGAAGAAAAACTGTTTTTT,CASSTHGQGGEEKLFF
TRBV6-5,TRBJ2-7,once,TRBD2,TGTGCCAGCAGTTACTCCTATAGCGGGGGAGGCTACGAGCAGTACTTC,CASSYSYSGGGYEQYF
TRBV19,TRBJ2-7,few,TRBD2,TGTGCCAGTAGTACCCAGGAGCGGGAGACTCGCGAGCAGTACTTC,CASSTQERETREQYF
TRBV10-2,TRBJ2-7,NA,NA,TGCGCCAGCAGTCGGACACAGAGCTCCTACGAGCAGTACTTC,CASSRTQSSYEQYF
TRBV10-3,TRBJ2-2,NA,TRBD1,TGTGCCATCAGCGGGGACAGGCGGAACACCGGGGAGCTGTTTTTT,CAISGDRRNTGELFF
TRBV19,TRBJ2-7,NA,NA,TGTGCCAGTACTCAGGGCCCCTACGAGCAGTACTTC,CASTQGPYEQYF
TRBV7-2,TRBJ2-1,NA,NA,TGTGCCAGCAGCGACCCTCGAGGGTCAGATGAGCAGTTCTTC,CASSDPRGSDEQFF
TRBV19,TRBJ2-1,once,NA,TGTGCCAGTAGCACACAGGAGAGCTCCTACAATGAGCAGTTCTTC,CASSTQESSYNEQFF
TRBV27,TRBJ2-7,NA,NA,TGTGCCAGCAGTCCAAACCAATCAGGGGCGAGCTCCTACGAGCAGTACTTC,CASSPNQSGASSYEQYF
TRBV9,TRBJ2-1,NA,TRBD2,TGTGCCAGCAGCGTAGGAAGTAGCGGGAATTACAATGAGCAGTTCTTC,CASSVGSSGNYNEQFF
TRBV19,TRBJ2-1,few,TRBD2,TGTGCCAGTAGTATAGTGTCTAGCGGGGCTACCCAGCAGTTCTTC,CASSIVSSGATQQFF
TRBV19,TRBJ2-5,NA,TRBD1,TGTGCCAGTAGTATCGACAGGGGTCAAGAGACCCAGTACTTC,CASSIDRGQETQYF
TRBV5-6,TRBJ2-3,once,NA,TGTGCCAGCAGCGGCGGGGAGTTAGATACGCAGTATTTT,CASSGGELDTQYF
TRBV18,TRBJ2-5,NA,TRBD2,TGTGCCAGCTCACCACCGCTAGCGGGAACAGAGACCCAGTACTTC,CASSPPLAGTETQYF
TRBV5-4,TRBJ1-2,NA,NA,TGTGCCAGCAGCCCAGGGCGGGGGGGCTATGGCTACACCTTC,CASSPGRGGYGYTF
TRBV7-8,TRBJ2-2,once,TRBD2,TGTGCCAGCAGCCTGGGACTAGCGGGGGCCGCGAACACCGGGGAGCTGTTTTTT,CASSLGLAGAANTGELFF
TRBV9,TRBJ2-2,NA,TRBD2,TGTGCCAGCAGTCTAGCGGGGGGGGCCGGGGAGCTGTTTTTT,CASSLAGGAGELFF
TRBV27,TRBJ2-1,NA,NA,TGTGCCAGCAGTGCAGATCTAGCGAGTGTCTACAATGAGCAGTTCTTC,CASSADLASVYNEQFF
TRBV27,TRBJ1-1,NA,NA,TGTGCCAGCAGTGTACAGGGAAGGAACACTGAAGCTTTCTTT,CASSVQGRNTEAFF
TRBV7-9,TRBJ2-7,NA,TRBD2,TGTGCCAGCAGCTTAGTGCTAGCGGGAGACGAGCAGTACTTC,CASSLVLAGDEQYF
TRBV5-6,TRBJ2-7,NA,TRBD2,TGTGCCAGCAGCTTGAGGACTAGCGGGGGCTACGAGCAGTACTTC,CASSLRTSGGYEQYF
TRBV7-2,TRBJ2-2,once,TRBD1,TGTGCCAGCAGCCCGACAGGGGTTCGGACCGGGGAGCTGTTTTTT,CASSPTGVRTGELFF
TRBV2,TRBJ2-7,NA,TRBD2,TGTGCCAGCAGTGAGGGGCGGGGGGGCCCCACGGAGCAGTACTTC,CASSEGRGGPTEQYF
TRBV6-6,TRBJ2-7,NA,NA,TGTGCCAGCACCCTCTCAGCGAGCTCCTACGAGCAGTACTTC,CASTLSASSYEQYF
TRBV6-1,TRBJ1-4,NA,NA,TGTGCCAGTAACCTGATCTCCGGTAATGAAAAACTGTTTTTT,CASNLISGNEKLFF
TRBV30,TRBJ2-1,NA,TRBD2,TGTGCCTGGAGTGCGGGAGGGCCCTACAATGAGCAGTTCTTC,CAWSAGGPYNEQFF
TRBV5-1,TRBJ1-6,few,TRBD1,TGCGCCAGCAGCCAGACAGGGCCTAATTCACCCCTCCACTTT,CASSQTGPNSPLHF
TRBV19,TRBJ2-7,NA,NA,TGTGCCAGTAGGAACCGCCGGGATGGGGACGAGCAGTACTTC,CASRNRRDGDEQYF
TRBV5-6,TRBJ2-7,few,NA,TGTGCCAGCAGCTTGTCTGGGCGGGTCGTCGAGCAGTACTTC,CASSLSGRVVEQYF
TRBV30,TRBJ2-5,NA,TRBD1,TGTGCCTGGAGTGTACAACGGGACAGGAGCCAAGAGACCCAGTACTTC,CAWSVQRDRSQETQYF
TRBV30,TRBJ2-7,NA,TRBD2,TGTGCCTGGAGTGTACTGCGGGGGGGGGAACACCTGCGGGTGTCCTACGAGCAGTACTTC,CAWSVLRGGEHLRVSYEQYF
TRBV7-2,TRBJ1-2,NA,NA,TGTGCCAGCAGCTTAGATGCGGCGGCACTCTCCAGCTATGGCTACACCTTC,CASSLDAAALSSYGYTF
TRBV5-1,TRBJ1-2,NA,NA,TGCGCCAGCAGCCTTGGGGGGGGAGAGGGCTACACCTTC,CASSLGGGEGYTF
TRBV19,TRBJ1-4,NA,TRBD1,TGTGCCAGTAGTATTTTGGGACAGGGCTCTGAAAAACTGTTTTTT,CASSILGQGSEKLFF
TRBV5-6,TRBJ1-2,few,NA,TGTGCCAGCAGCTTACACAGGAACTATGGCTACACCTTC,CASSLHRNYGYTF
TRBV14,TRBJ2-1,NA,NA,TGTGCCAGCAGCCAAGATCCCGGCCCGGGCTCCTACAATGAGCAGTTCTTC,CASSQDPGPGSYNEQFF
TRBV13,TRBJ2-3,NA,TRBD1,TGTGCCAGCAGCTTAGGGCCCAGGGGGACAGATACGCAGTATTTT,CASSLGPRGTDTQYF
TRBV27,TRBJ2-3,NA,TRBD2,TGTGCCAGCAGTTTATGGACTAGCGGAAGCACAGATACGCAGTATTTT,CASSLWTSGSTDTQYF
TRBV5-1,TRBJ1-3,NA,NA,TGCGCCAGCAGCCCAGGACCGGGGGGAAACACCATATATTTT,CASSPGPGGNTIYF
TRBV6-4,TRBJ2-7,few,TRBD2,TGTGCCAGCAGTGAAGGCTCTAGCGGGGTGGACGAGCAGTACTTC,CASSEGSSGVDEQYF
TRBV29-1,TRBJ2-7,NA,NA,TGCAGCGTTAGGCTCTCAGGGGCGGGCGAGCAGTACTTC,CSVRLSGAGEQYF
TRBV28,TRBJ2-7,NA,TRBD1,TGTGCCAGCAGTTTATCTGGAGTTCAGGGGGACTACGAGCAGTACTTC,CASSLSGVQGDYEQYF
TRBV5-4,TRBJ1-6,NA,NA,TGTGCCAGCAGCCATCCGGGACAAAGCTCCTATAATTCACCCCTCCACTTT,CASSHPGQSSYNSPLHF
TRBV30,TRBJ2-2,NA,NA,TGTGCCTGGAGTACAGGGACGAACACCGGGGAGCTGTTTTTT,CAWSTGTNTGELFF
TRBV30,TRBJ2-3,NA,NA,TGTGCCTGGACGCCGGAAAACAGGGTCCCCCCAGAGTATTTT,CAWTPENRVPPEYF
TRBV28,TRBJ2-1,NA,NA,TGTGCCAGCAGCACCCCCGGGAGCAGCAATGAGCAGTTCTTC,CASSTPGSSNEQFF
TRBV7-9,TRBJ1-2,NA,NA,TGTGCCAGCAGCTTATACGGGAAGGGTGGCTACACCTTC,CASSLYGKGGYTF
TRBV27,TRBJ1-2,NA,TRBD1,TGTGCCAGCAGTTGCAGGAGGACAGGGGGCCCCCTTAGTTGTGGCTACACCTTC,CASSCRRTGGPLSCGYTF
TRBV30,TRBJ1-2,NA,NA,TGTGCCTGGAGTGACCCCGCGGGAGCGGCCTTCTATGGCTACACCTTC,CAWSDPAGAAFYGYTF